The T cell receptor beta chain described here comes from a study of blood T cell repertoires in COVID-19 (dated by TCRdb to between 2020 and 2021). About the full investigation: The collaborator samples originated in the United States, Italy and Spain and spanned the acute and convalescent phases of COVID-19. The prospective study material was composed of cDNA or gDNA derived from T cells, B-cell-depleted T cells, or PBMCs. Subjects who had been exposed to COVID-19, were actively infected with it, or had recovered from it provided the deeply sampled blood TCRbeta repertoires that made up the dataset. The repertoires were made available in a free public database intended to serve as a resource for research on the immune response to SARS-CoV-2. Samples were obtained from the ongoing ImmuneRACE study (first 160 participants) and from over a thousand subjects provided by 6 global collaborators. Nearly every sample came with metadata listing a de-identified subject ID, COVID-19 status, age in years and sex. Where HLA class I and class II types were available, the types were taken from metadata supplied by the sample provider, not from assay-based typing.

Turning to this clone: Its recognized antigen is unknown. Per-base quality was not reported, and no clone a single base away is much larger than it.

The CDR1 and CDR2 encoded by the germline V gene are WSHSY and SAAADI. The CDR3, from cysteine to phenylalanine, totals 16 residues. Only CDR3 DNA is held: 48 bases, read in frame from base 1. V is pruned by 6 bases and J by 0 bases, leaving 10 bases of the junction without a gene match. Study-wide findings and limitations: Clinical and demographic metadata were provided uncurated, with the amount varying by source and participant.

The immunoSEQ Assay, a bias-controlled multiplex PCR, was used to amplify TCRbeta CDR3 regions from genomic DNA. Turning to the authors' computational methods: The number of nucleated cells in each sample was estimated by amplification of reference gene primers within the assay. To quantify the absolute abundance of each unique TCRbeta CDR3 rearrangement, sequence reads were collapsed and filtered. For each sample, productive Simpson clonality was calculated by taking the square root of Simpson's diversity index across productive rearrangements. TCRdb limited this immuneACCESS table to in-frame rearrangements with V and J called. A share of clones is missing; checked studies link under half to unresolved V genes, and the rest is unexplained. V, J and clone size are those of that table, while D and trimming were read from the DNA. The sample profile shows about 280,000 clones; roughly 88% of them were found once. About 9.8% of the sample is held by the ten biggest clonotypes.

Whole blood was collected in K2EDTA tubes by collaborating institutions according to the institutions' own protocols. Collaborator samples were shipped for TCRbeta analysis as frozen whole blood, isolated PBMCs, or DNA extracted from either sample type. The specimen sequenced was peripheral blood. This sequence uses TRBV10-2 and TRBJ1-1, with 7 junctional bases fitting TRBD1. The source of this sequence is a young man with active or convalescent COVID-19. At the DNA level, the sequence is TGCGCCAGCAGAAGGGGGCGCCGGGGAATGAACACTGAAGCTTTCTTT. The encoded protein is CASRRGRRGMNTEAFF.